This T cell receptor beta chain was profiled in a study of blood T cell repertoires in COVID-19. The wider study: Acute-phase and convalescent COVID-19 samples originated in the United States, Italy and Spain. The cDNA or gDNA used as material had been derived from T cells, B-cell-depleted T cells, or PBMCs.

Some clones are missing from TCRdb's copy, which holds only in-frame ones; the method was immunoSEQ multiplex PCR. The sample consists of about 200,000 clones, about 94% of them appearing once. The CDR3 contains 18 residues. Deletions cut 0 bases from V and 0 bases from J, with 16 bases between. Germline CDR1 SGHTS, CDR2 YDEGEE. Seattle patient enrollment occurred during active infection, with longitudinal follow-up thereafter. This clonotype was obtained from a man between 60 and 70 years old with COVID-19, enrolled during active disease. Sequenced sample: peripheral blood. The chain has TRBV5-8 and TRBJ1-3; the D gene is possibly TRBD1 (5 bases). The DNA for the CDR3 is TGTGCCAGCAGCTTGGAACTCGGACACGGATACTCTGGAAACACCATATATTTT. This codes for CASSLELGHGYSGNTIYF.